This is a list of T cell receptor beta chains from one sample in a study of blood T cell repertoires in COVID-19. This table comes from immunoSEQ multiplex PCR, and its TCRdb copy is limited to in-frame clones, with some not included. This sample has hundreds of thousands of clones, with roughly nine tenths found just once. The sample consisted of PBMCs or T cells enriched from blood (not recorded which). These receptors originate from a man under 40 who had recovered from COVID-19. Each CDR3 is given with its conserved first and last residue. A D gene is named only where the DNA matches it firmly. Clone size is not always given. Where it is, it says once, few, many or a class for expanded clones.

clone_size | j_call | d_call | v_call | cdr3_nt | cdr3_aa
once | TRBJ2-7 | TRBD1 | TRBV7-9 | TGTGCCAGCAGCTTAAGTCTTCAGGGGGTCAACGAGCAGTACTTC | CASSLSLQGVNEQYF
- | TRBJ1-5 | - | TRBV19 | TGTGCCAGTAACCTACCCGGGGTAGGACAGCATTTT | CASNLPGVGQHF
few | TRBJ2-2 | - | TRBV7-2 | TGTGCCAGCGCGAGGGCCGGAAAAACCGGGGAGCTGTTTTTT | CASARAGKTGELFF
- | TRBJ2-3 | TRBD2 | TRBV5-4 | TGTGCCAGCAGCGCCAATAGCGGGAGGGCCATAGATACGCAGTATTTT | CASSANSGRAIDTQYF
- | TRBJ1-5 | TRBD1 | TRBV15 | TGTGCCACCAGCCCTTCTCAGGGGGTTTATAGCAATCAGCCCCAGCATTTT | CATSPSQGVYSNQPQHF
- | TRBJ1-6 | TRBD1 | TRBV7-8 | TGTGCCAGCAGCTTTGTCTCCTCAGGGGGATCACCCCTCCACTTT | CASSFVSSGGSPLHF
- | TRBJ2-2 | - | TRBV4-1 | TGCGCCAGCAGCCATACTCGGGGAGAGCCCGGGGAGCTGTTTTTT | CASSHTRGEPGELFF
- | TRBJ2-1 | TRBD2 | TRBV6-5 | TGTGCCAGCAGTTACTCTGGGACTAGCGACTCGCGGATCTTC | CASSYSGTSDSRIF
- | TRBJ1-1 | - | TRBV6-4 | TGTGCCAGCAGTGAGGAGCCTCACACTGAAGCTTTCTTT | CASSEEPHTEAFF
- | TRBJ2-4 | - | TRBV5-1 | TGCGCCAGCAGCACGGGGTCCGGCGGAGGCACCAAAAACATTCAGTACTTC | CASSTGSGGGTKNIQYF
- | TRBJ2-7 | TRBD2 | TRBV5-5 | TGTGCCAGCAGCTGGGGACTAGTTGTTGAGCAGTACTTC | CASSWGLVVEQYF
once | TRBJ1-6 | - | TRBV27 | TGTGCCAGCAGTCTAGACCTTCACGGGGGGGATTCACCCCTCCACTTT | CASSLDLHGGDSPLHF
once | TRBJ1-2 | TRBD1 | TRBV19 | TGTGCCAGTAAGCCGGGACAGGGCGGTGGCTACACCTTC | CASKPGQGGGYTF
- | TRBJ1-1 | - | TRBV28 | TGTGCCAGCAGTTTATACTCACAAGGAGGGGCTGAAGCTTTCTTT | CASSLYSQGGAEAFF
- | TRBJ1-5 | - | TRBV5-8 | TGTGCCAGCAGCTTGTCCATCCATAGCAATCAGCCCCAGCATTTT | CASSLSIHSNQPQHF
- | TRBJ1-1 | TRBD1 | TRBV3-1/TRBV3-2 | TGTGCCAGCAGCCAAATCTCAAGGGGGCCGGGGACTGAAGCTTTCTTT | CASSQISRGPGTEAFF
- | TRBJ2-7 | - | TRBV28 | TGTGCCAGCAGTTTGGGTGGCAGGGTTTACGAGCAGTACTTC | CASSLGGRVYEQYF
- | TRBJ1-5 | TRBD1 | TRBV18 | TGTGCCAGCTCACCAGGACAGGGGCCTCAGCAGCCCCAGCATTTT | CASSPGQGPQQPQHF
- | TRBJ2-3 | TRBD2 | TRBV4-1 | TGCGCCAGCAGCCATCCCGGACTAGCGGGAGGCACAGATACGCAGTATTTT | CASSHPGLAGGTDTQYF
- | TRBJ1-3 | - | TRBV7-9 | TGTGCCAGCAGCTCCCAAACAGAAAACACCATATATTTT | CASSSQTENTIYF
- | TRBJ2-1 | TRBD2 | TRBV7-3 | TGTGCCAGCAGCTGGGCTAGCGGGACCTACAATGAGCAGTTCTTC | CASSWASGTYNEQFF
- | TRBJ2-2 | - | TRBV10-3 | TGTGCCATCGGGAGACAGGACCTAAACACCGGGGAGCTGTTTTTT | CAIGRQDLNTGELFF
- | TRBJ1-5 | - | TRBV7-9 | TGTGCCAGCAGCCCAGGAGGTCAGCCCCAGCATTTT | CASSPGGQPQHF
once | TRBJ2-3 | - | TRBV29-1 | TGCAGCGTTGTTGGACAGAGATCAGATACGCAGTATTTT | CSVVGQRSDTQYF
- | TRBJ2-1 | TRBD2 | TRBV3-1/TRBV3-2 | TGTGCCAGCAGCCAAACTAGCGGGAGGGCCCGCAATGAGCAGTTCTTC | CASSQTSGRARNEQFF